This TCR beta chain originates from a study of blood T cell repertoires in COVID-19. In the study overall: The United States, Italy and Spain provided the acute and convalescent COVID-19 samples. T cells, B-cell-depleted T cells, or PBMCs provided the cDNA or gDNA that served as material.

Germline-derived CDR1 and CDR2 are LNHDA and SQIVND (reference sequence). The ends lost 7 bases at V and 5 bases at J; junction bases unmatched: 12. The CDR3 spans 15 residues. In the source study's methods: From reference gene primer amplification, estimates of nucleated cell counts were derived. The method was immunoSEQ multiplex PCR; TCRdb's version includes in-frame clones alone and lacks a portion of them. For V, J and clone size, that table is used; D and trimming come from the DNA. Of 40,000 or so clones in the sample, roughly four fifths are singletons; the top ten hold about 24%. The sequenced sample was peripheral blood. The chain employs TRBV19 and TRBJ1-2, with 8 nucleotides matching TRBD1. The TCR was taken from a human donor with acute or convalescent COVID-19. The donor label of this sample is uncertain. CDR3 sequence: CASMFETGVWYGYTF. CDR3 nucleotides: TGTGCCAGTATGTTTGAGACAGGGGTATGGTATGGCTACACCTTC. The full variable domain, rest sourced from reference TRBV19 and TRBJ1-2, is DGGITQSPKYLFRKEGQNVTLSCEQNLNHDAMYWYRQDPGQGLRLIYYSQIVNDFQKGDIAEGYSVSREKKESFPLTVTSAQKNPTAFYLCASMFETGVWYGYTFGSGTRLTVV.